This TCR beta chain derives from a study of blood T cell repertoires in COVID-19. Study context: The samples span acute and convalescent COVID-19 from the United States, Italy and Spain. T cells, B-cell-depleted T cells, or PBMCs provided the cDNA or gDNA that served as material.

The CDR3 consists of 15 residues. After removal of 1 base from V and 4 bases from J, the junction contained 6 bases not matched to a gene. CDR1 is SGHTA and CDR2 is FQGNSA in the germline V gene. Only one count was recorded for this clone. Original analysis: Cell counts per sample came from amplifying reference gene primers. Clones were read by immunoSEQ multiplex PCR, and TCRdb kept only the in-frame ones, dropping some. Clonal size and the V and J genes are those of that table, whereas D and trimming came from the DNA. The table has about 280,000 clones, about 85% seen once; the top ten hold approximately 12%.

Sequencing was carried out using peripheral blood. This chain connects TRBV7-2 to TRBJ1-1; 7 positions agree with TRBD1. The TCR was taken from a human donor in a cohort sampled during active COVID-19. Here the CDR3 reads CASSLGTGMSTEAFF. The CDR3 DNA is TGTGCCAGCAGCTTAGGGACAGGTATGAGCACTGAAGCTTTCTTT.